These 9 T cell receptor beta chains share one sample of origin, sequenced in a study of T-cell memory formation after mild COVID-19. TCRdb used MiXCR to reprocess the 5' RACE reads, holding one entry per CDR3 protein. This sample has fewer than 250,000 distinct CDR3 sequences; roughly 18% occur once, and the top ten carry around 2.4%. What was sequenced was PBMCs or a T cell subset sorted from them (not recorded which). These TCRs come from an adult woman who had mild COVID-19 (a few samples of this study predate the infection). Cell type and time point are not known.

In this sample, this clonotype turned up a few times. The chain carries TRBV24-1 and TRBJ2-5; 7 bases are shared with TRBD2. This CDR3 contains 18 residues. The J segment lost 2 bases and the V segment lost 1 base, leaving 12 bases of the junction unmatched. The germline V gene encodes CDR1 KGHDR and CDR2 SFDVKD. The CDR3 is CATSDLGSGGSGQETQYF. The CDR3 DNA reads TGTGCCACCAGTGATTTAGGGTCGGGCGGGAGTGGACAAGAGACCCAGTACTTC.

This clonotype has ten or more counts. CDR3 sequence: CASSHLGTKDIQYF. The CDR3 region has the DNA TGCGCCAGCAGCCATCTCGGGACTAAGGACATTCAGTACTTC. This sequence joins TRBV4-1 and TRBJ2-4; 7 bases are a match to TRBD2. V gave up 3 bases and J gave up 8 bases; unmatched junction bases: 7. The V gene's germline CDR1 is MGHRA and CDR2 YSYEKL. The CDR3 consists of 14 residues.

This clonotype was observed many times. The chain employs TRBV12-3 or TRBV12-4 and TRBJ2-1; 7 bases match TRBD2. The CDR3 is 14 amino acids. The J segment lost 10 bases and the V segment lost 6 bases, leaving 12 bases of the junction unmatched. CDR3 coding DNA: TGTGCCAGCAGCACCCACGCGGGAGAGCAGGAGCAGTTCTTC. Encoded protein: CASSTHAGEQEQFF.

In its sample, this clonotype was seen many times. This chain uses TRBV5-1 with TRBJ2-1, with 11 bases fitting TRBD1. Germline V gives CDR1 SGHRS, CDR2 YFSETQ. The V and J ends lost 4 bases and 1 base, in that order; junction bases with no gene match: 1. The CDR3 is 15 amino acids. The chain's CDR3 is CASSRDRGSYNEQFF. CDR3 coding DNA: TGCGCCAGCAGCCGGGACAGGGGGTCCTACAATGAGCAGTTCTTC. The full variable domain, its missing parts supplied by reference TRBV5-1 and TRBJ2-1, is KAGVTQTPRYLIKTRGQQVTLSCSPISGHRSVSWYQQTPGQGLQFLFEYFSETQRNKGNFPGRFSGRQFSNSRSEMNVSTLELGDSALYLCASSRDRGSYNEQFFGPGTRLTVL.

The V call is TRBV4-2, the J call TRBJ1-1; D is unclear. Looked up from germline, CDR1 is LGHNA and CDR2 is YNFKEQ. The CDR3 is 13 residues long. Trimming shortened V by 4 bases and J by 4 bases, and 10 bases separated the two germline ends. This chain's CDR3 is CASSPFTGTEAFF. The CDR3 region has the DNA TGTGCCAGCAGCCCCTTTACCGGCACTGAAGCTTTCTTT.

The chain uses TRBV18 and TRBJ2-3, with D possibly called TRBD1 or TRBD2 (5 bases each). The CDR3 length is 15 residues. CDR1 is KGHSH and CDR2 is LQKENI in the germline V gene. V lost 3 bases and J 2 bases, leaving 12 bases between the germline ends. The CDR3: CASSPTRGLTDTQYF. The DNA of the CDR3 is TGTGCCAGCTCACCTACGAGGGGTCTCACAGATACGCAGTATTTT. Full variable domain (outside the CDR3, taken from reference TRBV18 and TRBJ2-3): NAGVMQNPRHLVRRRGQEARLRCSPMKGHSHVYWYRQLPEEGLKFMVYLQKENIIDESGMPKERFSAEFPKEGPSILRIQQVVRGDSAAYFCASSPTRGLTDTQYFGPGTRLTVL.

This clonotype has only a few counts. V and J are TRBV20-1 and TRBJ1-6; D is ambiguous. In germline, CDR1 is DFQATT, CDR2 SNEGSKA (reference sequence). This CDR3 is 14 amino acids long. The germline V and J ends were trimmed by 6 bases and 7 bases, with 16 bases remaining between them. This chain's CDR3 is CSAVDRLGNSPLHF. The CDR3 region has the DNA TGCAGTGCGGTGGACCGACTCGGGAATTCACCCCTCCACTTT.

V and J are TRBV19 and TRBJ2-1; 9 bases match TRBD2. CDR1 LNHDA and CDR2 SQIVND come from the germline V gene (reference sequence). The ends lost 0 bases at V and 2 bases at J; junction bases unmatched: 5. The CDR3 has 17 amino acids. This CDR3 reads CASSIDLERGAYNEQFF. For the CDR3, the DNA is TGTGCCAGTAGTATAGATTTGGAGCGGGGGGCCTACAATGAGCAGTTCTTC.

This clonotype was seen more than once but under ten times. The chain links TRBV7-3 to TRBJ1-1; 7 bases fit TRBD1. The V and J ends lost 5 bases and 5 bases, in that order; junction bases with no gene match: 5. Looked up from germline, CDR1 is SGHTA and CDR2 is FQGTGA. The CDR3 extends over 13 amino acids. The CDR3 DNA sequence: TGTGCCAGCAGCACCCAACAGGGGACTGAAGCTTTCTTT. Translation gives CASSTQQGTEAFF.